The 3 T cell receptor beta chains presented below share a single source sample, sequenced in a study of shared clonotypes between healthy human individuals. Data came from immunoSEQ multiplex PCR; TCRdb stores just in-frame clones and leaves some out. The sample yields about 1 million clones, about 75% seen once. Sequencing was done on a sample of memory CD4+ T cells sorted from blood. Subset meaning: CD45RA-negative fraction. These receptors all come from a man between 18 and 29 years old in good health.

The sample holds one count of this clone. V gene TRBV18 combines with J gene TRBJ2-3; 9 bases agree with TRBD2. The CDR3 totals 16 residues. V shed 0 bases and J 1 base; nucleotides not matched to a gene: 2. CDR1 is KGHSH, CDR2 LQKENI, per germline. The CDR3 here is CASSPPKRGGTDTQYF. CDR3 sequence (DNA): TGTGCCAGCTCACCACCTAAGCGGGGGGGCACAGATACGCAGTATTTT.

The chain recombines TRBV30 with TRBJ1-2; D is possibly TRBD1 (5 bases). Trimming pared 3 bases from V and 10 bases from J, leaving 18 bases between. The CDR3 runs to 13 residues. Germline CDR1 GTSNPN, CDR2 SVGIG (reference sequence). CDR3 DNA sequence: TGTGCCTGGAGGGGGGTGGGTGGTCGTCTCTACACCTTC. Amino acids: CAWRGVGGRLYTF. Variable domain in full (rest from reference TRBV30 and TRBJ1-2): SQTIHQWPATLVQPVGSPLSLECTVEGTSNPNLYWYRQAAGRGLQLLFYSVGIGQISSEVPQNLSASRPQDRQFILSSKKLLLSDSGFYLCAWRGVGGRLYTFGSGTRLTVV.

The chain couples TRBV5-3 to TRBJ2-1, with TRBD2 as a possible D gene (5 bases). TRBV5-3 is flagged as an ORF with uncertain function. The CDR3 spans 16 residues. V lost 4 bases, J lost 4 bases, and 18 bases lay in between. This chain's CDR3 is CARSGHWRWVYNEQFF. CDR3 bases: TGTGCCAGAAGCGGGCACTGGAGGTGGGTGTACAATGAGCAGTTCTTC.